A selection of T cell receptor beta chains follows, all from one sample in a study of CD8+CD57+ T cells in acquired aplastic anemia. A single record per CDR3 protein comes from TCRdb applying MiXCR to the reads. This sample has 300,000 or so distinct CDR3 sequences, with 55% to 65% found just once. What was sequenced was sorted CD4+, CD8+, or CD8+CD57+ T cells (not recorded which) from PBMCs. The receptors come from a human donor with severe aplastic anemia or a healthy control (not recorded which). The conserved cysteine and the conserved F or W are not part of the CDR3 here. A D gene is named only where the DNA matches it firmly.

V: TRBV24-1
D: TRBD1
J: TRBJ2-4
CDR3: ATSDLWTGCLAKNIQY

V: TRBV10-3
D: TRBD1
J: TRBJ1-6
CDR3: ASSTTGGESPLH

V: TRBV29-1
D: -
J: TRBJ1-2
CDR3: SVESTQGGGGYT

V: TRBV24-1
D: TRBD1
J: TRBJ1-6
CDR3: AIQAGGVNNSPLH

V: TRBV19
D: -
J: TRBJ2-2
CDR3: ASSIDWWARKAGELF

V: TRBV7-9
D: -
J: TRBJ2-1
CDR3: ASSLGVEQF

V: TRBV20-1
D: -
J: TRBJ1-5
CDR3: SASEGRGAQPQH

V: TRBV5-1
D: -
J: TRBJ1-4
CDR3: ASSLQGTRLANEKLF

V: TRBV19
D: -
J: TRBJ1-1
CDR3: ASSIGTSGLAAF

V: TRBV13
D: -
J: TRBJ2-7
CDR3: ASRGGRYEQY

V: TRBV24-1
D: -
J: TRBJ2-1
CDR3: ATSGLSSYNEQF

V: TRBV24-1
D: -
J: TRBJ1-2
CDR3: ATSDPPRTAYT

V: TRBV7-2
D: TRBD2
J: TRBJ2-1
CDR3: ASSTSGSYYNEQF

V: TRBV7-8
D: -
J: TRBJ2-5
CDR3: ASSFHGTPGETQY

V: TRBV29-1
D: -
J: TRBJ2-3
CDR3: SVDDTDTQY

V: TRBV7-3
D: TRBD2
J: TRBJ2-3
CDR3: ASSLERGRGTDTQY

V: TRBV7-2
D: TRBD2
J: TRBJ2-5
CDR3: ASSHGGLARETQY

V: TRBV7-6
D: TRBD1
J: TRBJ2-1
CDR3: ASSSRVPGQGRAGYNEQF

V: TRBV7-3
D: -
J: TRBJ1-1
CDR3: ASSLAGGLLVTEAS

V: TRBV27
D: -
J: TRBJ2-1
CDR3: ASSLSASVGQF

V: TRBV10-1
D: -
J: TRBJ1-5
CDR3: ASETRPQH

V: TRBV7-9
D: TRBD1
J: TRBJ2-5
CDR3: ASSTGTGGWETQY

V: TRBV20-1
D: -
J: TRBJ1-3
CDR3: SAVRSGGTGNTIY

V: TRBV29-1
D: -
J: TRBJ2-7
CDR3: SVERGYEQY

V: TRBV7-6
D: -
J: TRBJ2-7
CDR3: ASSLRPASYEQY

V: TRBV6-5
D: -
J: TRBJ2-5
CDR3: ASSYIRGGGGFQETQY

V: TRBV5-1
D: -
J: TRBJ1-1
CDR3: ASSFGGEGTEAF

V: TRBV9
D: TRBD1
J: TRBJ2-5
CDR3: ASSARGTGGQETQY

V: TRBV11-3
D: TRBD2
J: TRBJ2-1
CDR3: ASSPSFGGGAYNEQF

V: TRBV3-1
D: -
J: TRBJ2-3
CDR3: ASRRTTSTDTQY

V: TRBV5-1
D: -
J: TRBJ2-1
CDR3: ASSLASTTNEQF

V: TRBV7-2
D: -
J: TRBJ2-7
CDR3: ASRPPAGTGSYEQY

V: TRBV7-9
D: -
J: TRBJ2-1
CDR3: ASSGSGGVDEQF

V: TRBV5-1
D: -
J: TRBJ1-5
CDR3: ASSLGGTGYGNQPQH

V: TRBV18
D: -
J: TRBJ2-7
CDR3: ASSPGAGDREQY

V: TRBV6-6
D: -
J: TRBJ1-6
CDR3: ASSSTGFSNSPLH

V: TRBV11-2
D: TRBD2
J: TRBJ2-1
CDR3: ASSLGTSGGLYNEQF

V: TRBV6-5
D: -
J: TRBJ2-3
CDR3: ASSEEGSIDTQY

V: TRBV9
D: -
J: TRBJ2-1
CDR3: ASSVVGENSYNEQF

V: TRBV20-1
D: -
J: TRBJ1-1
CDR3: SAEGTAVEEAF

V: TRBV7-2
D: TRBD1
J: TRBJ2-3
CDR3: ASLAGGFSTDTQY

V: TRBV2
D: -
J: TRBJ2-7
CDR3: ASSGLDRAYEQY

V: TRBV20-1
D: -
J: TRBJ2-7
CDR3: SARDQQDPSYEQY

V: TRBV2
D: -
J: TRBJ1-5
CDR3: ASSEPPGQPQH

V: TRBV11-2
D: -
J: TRBJ1-2
CDR3: ASSWDGDDGYT

V: TRBV9
D: -
J: TRBJ1-2
CDR3: ASSSRDITNYGYT

V: TRBV29-1
D: TRBD1
J: TRBJ2-2
CDR3: SVEADRGRQDTGELF

V: TRBV7-8
D: -
J: TRBJ2-7
CDR3: AGSPRVEQY

V: TRBV6-5
D: -
J: TRBJ1-2
CDR3: ASRPFIGPLSKGGYT

V: TRBV24-1
D: -
J: TRBJ1-5
CDR3: ATSADGPQPQH

V: TRBV6-5
D: TRBD1
J: TRBJ2-7
CDR3: ATADRTYEQY

V: TRBV6-6
D: TRBD1
J: TRBJ2-7
CDR3: ASSPGTVHEQY

V: TRBV15
D: -
J: TRBJ1-6
CDR3: ATSTGNSPLH

V: TRBV5-1
D: -
J: TRBJ2-5
CDR3: ASSLSGQPIQETQY

V: TRBV20-1
D: -
J: TRBJ2-7
CDR3: SASALRESYEQY

V: TRBV7-2
D: TRBD1
J: TRBJ2-7
CDR3: ASSPRRTGTYEQY

V: TRBV7-9
D: -
J: TRBJ2-5
CDR3: ASRDETQY

V: TRBV2
D: -
J: TRBJ2-3
CDR3: ASSQGVGGTDTQY